This record looks at one T cell receptor (beta chain) sequence and its context. Its antigen is not identified. This record belongs to a study of shared clonotypes between healthy human individuals. About the research overall: The people who gave samples were two women and three men aged 18 to 49. Study-wide results and limits: A reduction in generation probabilities was seen for non-shared clonotypes relative to those shared by all four donors.

Naive CD8 cells comprised CD45RO-negative, CCR7-positively selected cells, excluding terminally differentiated effector memory CD45RA+ cells. Germline V gene data show CDR1 as SQVTM and CDR2 as ANQGSEA. Trimming took 1 base from V and 0 from J, leaving 10 bases between them. CDR3 length equals 15 residues. TCRdb's table, derived via immunoSEQ multiplex PCR, lists solely in-frame clones and lacks some. The table has 760,000 or so clones, around 96% seen once. The clonotype was recovered from a man aged 25 to 40 in good health. The sequencing sample was made of naive CD8+ T cells sorted from blood. J is TRBJ1-3 and V is TRBV29-1; D unresolved. The CDR3 loop reads CSVEGRVSSGNTIYF. In nucleotides, the CDR3 is TGCAGCGTTGAAGGACGGGTGAGCTCTGGAAACACCATATATTTT.